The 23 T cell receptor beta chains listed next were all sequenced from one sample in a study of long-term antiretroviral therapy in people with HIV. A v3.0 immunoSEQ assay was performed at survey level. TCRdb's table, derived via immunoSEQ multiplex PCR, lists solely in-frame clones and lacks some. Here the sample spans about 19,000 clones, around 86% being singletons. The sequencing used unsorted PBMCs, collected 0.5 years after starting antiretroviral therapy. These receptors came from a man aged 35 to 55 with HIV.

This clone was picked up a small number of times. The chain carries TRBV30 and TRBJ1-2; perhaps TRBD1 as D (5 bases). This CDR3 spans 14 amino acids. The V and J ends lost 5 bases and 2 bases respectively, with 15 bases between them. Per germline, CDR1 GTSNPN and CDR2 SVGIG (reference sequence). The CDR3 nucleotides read TGTGCCTGGGGGTCTGGAGGGACCAACTATGGCTACACCTTC. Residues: CAWGSGGTNYGYTF. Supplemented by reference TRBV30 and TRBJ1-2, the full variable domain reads SQTIHQWPATLVQPVGSPLSLECTVEGTSNPNLYWYRQAAGRGLQLLFYSVGIGQISSEVPQNLSASRPQDRQFILSSKKLLLSDSGFYLCAWGSGGTNYGYTFGSGTRLTVV.

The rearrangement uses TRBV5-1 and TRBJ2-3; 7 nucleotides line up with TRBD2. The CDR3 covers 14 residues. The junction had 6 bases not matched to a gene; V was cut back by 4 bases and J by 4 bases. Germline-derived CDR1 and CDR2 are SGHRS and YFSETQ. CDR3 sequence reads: CASSPGTTADTQYF. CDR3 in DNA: TGCGCCAGCAGCCCCGGGACTACAGCAGATACGCAGTATTTT.

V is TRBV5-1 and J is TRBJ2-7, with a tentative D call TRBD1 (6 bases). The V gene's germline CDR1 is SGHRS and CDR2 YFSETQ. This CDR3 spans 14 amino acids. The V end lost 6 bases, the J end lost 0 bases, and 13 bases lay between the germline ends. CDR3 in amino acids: CASTHRDTSYEQYF. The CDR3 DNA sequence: TGCGCCAGCACACACCGGGACACCTCCTACGAGCAGTACTTC.

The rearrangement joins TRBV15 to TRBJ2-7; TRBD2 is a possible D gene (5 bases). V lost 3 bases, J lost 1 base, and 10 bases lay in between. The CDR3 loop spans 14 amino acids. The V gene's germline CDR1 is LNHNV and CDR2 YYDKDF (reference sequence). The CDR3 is CATSRPGESYEQYF. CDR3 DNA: TGTGCCACCAGCAGGCCCGGGGAATCCTACGAGCAGTACTTC.

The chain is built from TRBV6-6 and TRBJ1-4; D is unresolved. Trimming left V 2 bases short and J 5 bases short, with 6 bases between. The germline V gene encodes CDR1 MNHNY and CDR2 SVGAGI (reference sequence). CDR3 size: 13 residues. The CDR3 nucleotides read TGTGCCAGCAGTTACCTGACCAATGAAAAACTGTTTTTT. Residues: CASSYLTNEKLFF.

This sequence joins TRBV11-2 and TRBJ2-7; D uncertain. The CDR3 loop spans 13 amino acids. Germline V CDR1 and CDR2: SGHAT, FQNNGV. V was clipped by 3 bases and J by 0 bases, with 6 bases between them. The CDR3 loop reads CASSFESSYEQYF. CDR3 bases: TGTGCCAGCAGCTTCGAGAGCTCCTACGAGCAGTACTTC.

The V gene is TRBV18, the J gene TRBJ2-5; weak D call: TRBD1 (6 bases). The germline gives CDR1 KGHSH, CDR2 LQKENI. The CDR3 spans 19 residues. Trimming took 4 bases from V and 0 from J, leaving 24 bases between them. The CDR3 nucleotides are TGTGCCAGCTCACTCTACGTTTCATATCCGGACAGTAACCAAGAGACCCAGTACTTC. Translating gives CASSLYVSYPDSNQETQYF.

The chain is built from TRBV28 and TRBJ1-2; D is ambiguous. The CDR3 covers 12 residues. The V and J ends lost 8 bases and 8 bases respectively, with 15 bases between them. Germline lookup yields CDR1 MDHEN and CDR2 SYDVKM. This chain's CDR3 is CASRYPPGGYTF. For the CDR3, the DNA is TGTGCCAGCCGCTATCCCCCGGGCGGCTACACCTTC.

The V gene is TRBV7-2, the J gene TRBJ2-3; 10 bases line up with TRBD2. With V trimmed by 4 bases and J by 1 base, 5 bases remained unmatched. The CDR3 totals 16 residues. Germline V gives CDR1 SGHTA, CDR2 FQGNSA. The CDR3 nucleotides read TGTGCCAGCAGCTATCACGGACTAGCGGGCACAGATACGCAGTATTTT. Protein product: CASSYHGLAGTDTQYF.

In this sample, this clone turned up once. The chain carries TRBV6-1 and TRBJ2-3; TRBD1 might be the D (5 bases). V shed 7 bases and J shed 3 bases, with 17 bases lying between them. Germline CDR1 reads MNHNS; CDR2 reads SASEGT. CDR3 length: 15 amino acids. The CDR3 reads CASKGRVKTTDTQYF. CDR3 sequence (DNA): TGTGCCAGCAAGGGGCGCGTTAAAACAACAGATACGCAGTATTTT.

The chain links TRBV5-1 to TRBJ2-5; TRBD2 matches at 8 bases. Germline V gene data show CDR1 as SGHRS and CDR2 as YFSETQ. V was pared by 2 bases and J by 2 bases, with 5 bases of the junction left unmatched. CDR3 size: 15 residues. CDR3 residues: CASSFRGGQQETQYF. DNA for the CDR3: TGCGCCAGCAGCTTTCGCGGGGGGCAACAAGAGACCCAGTACTTC.

CDR3 amino acids: CASGKGILLDTEAFF. The CDR3, as DNA: TGTGCCAGCGGTAAGGGAATCCTTTTGGACACTGAAGCTTTCTTT. V usage is TRBV7-9 and J usage is TRBJ1-1, with unresolved D. This CDR3 is 15 amino acids long. CDR1 SEHNR and CDR2 FQNEAQ come from the germline V gene (reference sequence). Trimming stripped 8 bases from V and 3 bases from J, with 19 bases between.

The chain's CDR3 is CASSDSPGTAYSNQPQHF. The CDR3 DNA reads as TGCGCCAGCAGCGACTCTCCCGGGACAGCTTATAGCAATCAGCCCCAGCATTTT. The chain links TRBV4-1 to TRBJ1-5; 7 bases match TRBD1. This CDR3 contains 18 residues. The germline V gene has CDR1 MGHRA and CDR2 YSYEKL. V lost 5 bases to trimming and J lost 0 bases; unmatched junction nucleotides: 13.

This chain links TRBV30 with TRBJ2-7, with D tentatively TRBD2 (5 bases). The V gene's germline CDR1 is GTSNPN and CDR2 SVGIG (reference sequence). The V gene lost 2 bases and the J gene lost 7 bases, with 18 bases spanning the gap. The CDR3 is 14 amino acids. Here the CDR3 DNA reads TGTGCCTGGAGTCCCCTAAGCTCGCCGGGGGAGCAGTACTTC. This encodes CAWSPLSSPGEQYF. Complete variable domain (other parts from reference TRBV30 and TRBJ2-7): SQTIHQWPATLVQPVGSPLSLECTVEGTSNPNLYWYRQAAGRGLQLLFYSVGIGQISSEVPQNLSASRPQDRQFILSSKKLLLSDSGFYLCAWSPLSSPGEQYFGPGTRLTVT.

CDR3 loop: CASSFGGTPTYEQYF. As DNA, the CDR3 is TGTGCCAGCAGTTTCGGTGGCACTCCTACCTACGAGCAGTACTTC. The chain has TRBV28 and TRBJ2-7, with D uncertain. The CDR3 totals 15 residues. V was shortened by 3 bases and J by 2 bases, with 14 bases between the two germline ends. CDR1 MDHEN and CDR2 SYDVKM come from the germline V gene.

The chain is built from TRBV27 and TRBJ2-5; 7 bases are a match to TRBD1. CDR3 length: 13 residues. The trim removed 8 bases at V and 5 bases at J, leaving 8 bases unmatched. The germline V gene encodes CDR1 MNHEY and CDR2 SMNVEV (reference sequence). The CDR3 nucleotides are TGTGCCAGCGGATTCACAGGGGCGGAGACCCAGTACTTC. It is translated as CASGFTGAETQYF.

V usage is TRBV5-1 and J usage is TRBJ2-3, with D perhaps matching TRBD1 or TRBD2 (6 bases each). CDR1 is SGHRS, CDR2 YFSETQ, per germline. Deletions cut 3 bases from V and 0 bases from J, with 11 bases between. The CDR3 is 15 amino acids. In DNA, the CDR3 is TGCGCCAGCAGCTCCCGGGGGACAAGCACAGATACGCAGTATTTT. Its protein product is CASSSRGTSTDTQYF.

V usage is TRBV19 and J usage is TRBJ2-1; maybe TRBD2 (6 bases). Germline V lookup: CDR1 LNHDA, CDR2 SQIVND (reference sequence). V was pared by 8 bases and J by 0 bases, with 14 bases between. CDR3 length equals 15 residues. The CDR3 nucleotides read TGTGCCAGTGCAACGGGACTCCTCTCCTACAATGAGCAGTTCTTC. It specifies CASATGLLSYNEQFF.

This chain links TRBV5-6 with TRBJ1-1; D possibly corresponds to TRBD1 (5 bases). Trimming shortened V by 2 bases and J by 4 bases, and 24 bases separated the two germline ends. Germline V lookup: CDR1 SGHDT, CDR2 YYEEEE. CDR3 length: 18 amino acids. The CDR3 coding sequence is TGTGCCAGCAGCTTAATAAGCAGGGTGGAATTTAGGAGCACTGAAGCTTTCTTT. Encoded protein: CASSLISRVEFRSTEAFF.

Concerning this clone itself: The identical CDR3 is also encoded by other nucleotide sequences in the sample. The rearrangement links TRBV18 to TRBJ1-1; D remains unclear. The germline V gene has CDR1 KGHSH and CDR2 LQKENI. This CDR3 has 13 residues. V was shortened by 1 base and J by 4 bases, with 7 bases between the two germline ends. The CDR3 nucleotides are TGTGCCAGCTCACCACAGGGCGGCACTGAAGCTTTCTTT. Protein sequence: CASSPQGGTEAFF.

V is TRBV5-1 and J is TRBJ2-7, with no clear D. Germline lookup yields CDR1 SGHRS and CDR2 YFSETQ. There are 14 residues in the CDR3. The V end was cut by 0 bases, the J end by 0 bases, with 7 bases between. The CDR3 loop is CASSLGVSSYEQYF. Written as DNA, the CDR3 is TGCGCCAGCAGCTTGGGGGTCTCCTCCTACGAGCAGTACTTC.

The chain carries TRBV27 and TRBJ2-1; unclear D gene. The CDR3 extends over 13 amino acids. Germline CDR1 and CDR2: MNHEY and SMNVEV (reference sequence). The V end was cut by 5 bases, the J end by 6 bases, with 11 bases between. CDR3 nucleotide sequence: TGTGCCAGCAGTATCCAACAGTTCAATGAGCAGTTCTTC. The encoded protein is CASSIQQFNEQFF.

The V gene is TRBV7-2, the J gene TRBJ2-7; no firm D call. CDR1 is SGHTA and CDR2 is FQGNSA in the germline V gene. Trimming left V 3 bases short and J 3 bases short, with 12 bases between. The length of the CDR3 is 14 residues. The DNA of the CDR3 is TGTGCCAGCAGCTTGGCCGGAGCCGTCTACGAGCAGTACTTC. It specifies CASSLAGAVYEQYF.